Presented here are 18 T cell receptor beta chains from one specimen sequenced in a study of shared clonotypes between healthy human individuals (dated by TCRdb to between 2020 and 2021). Preparation of the library involved the immunoSEQ multiplex PCR assay. TCRdb took this table from immuneACCESS and kept in-frame rearrangements with V and J called. Such tables lack part of the clones; where checked against another copy, unresolved V genes explain under half of the gap, and the rest is unexplained. Present in this sample are about 460,000 clones, about 74% of which were seen just once. Around 12% of the sample belongs to the ten largest clones. Sequencing used PBMCs. The source is a woman aged 40 to 50 in good health. Some clones in this sample may be carry-over from other donors' samples.

CDR3 region: CASRVGQGPHTF. The DNA for the CDR3 is TGTGCCAGCAGGGTCGGACAGGGCCCTCACACCTTC. The chain has TRBV16 and TRBJ1-2, with TRBD1 matching 8 bases. The CDR3 covers 12 residues. V lost 6 bases to trimming and J lost 12 bases; unmatched junction nucleotides: 9. From germline, CDR1 is KGHSY and CDR2 FQNENV.

The J gene is TRBJ2-1, the V gene TRBV5-1; 9 bases are a match to TRBD2. The germline gives CDR1 SGHRS, CDR2 YFSETQ. The CDR3 totals 15 residues. Trimming cost V 4 bases and J 6 bases; bases outside gene matches: 8. The CDR3: CASSITGTSRNEQFF. Here the CDR3 DNA reads TGCGCCAGCAGCATCACCGGGACTAGCCGCAATGAGCAGTTCTTC.

Worth noting for this clone: The same CDR3 can be traced to other DNA sequences in this sample. The chain uses TRBV28 and TRBJ1-1; D gene ambiguous. V lost 3 bases to trimming and J lost 1 base, with 6 bases between them. The CDR3 sequence is 13 residues long. CDR1 is MDHEN, CDR2 SYDVKM, per germline. The CDR3 nucleotides read TGTGCCAGCAGTTTGGCTGGGAACACTGAAGCTTTCTTT. It specifies CASSLAGNTEAFF.

The chain combines TRBV4-2 with TRBJ2-1, with 9 bases aligning to TRBD2. The CDR3 spans 16 residues. Germline V gene lookup returns CDR1 LGHNA and CDR2 YNFKEQ. V shed 0 bases, J shed 5 bases, and the junction held 5 bases outside the gene matches. CDR3 DNA: TGTGCCAGCAGCCAAGATTGGCTAGCGGGACACAATGAGCAGTTCTTC. Protein: CASSQDWLAGHNEQFF.

This rearrangement joins TRBV5-1 to TRBJ1-3; D may be TRBD1 (6 bases). Deletions cut 4 bases from V and 4 bases from J, with 9 bases between. The CDR3 is 13 amino acids. Germline assignment: CDR1 SGHRS and CDR2 YFSETQ. The CDR3 coding sequence is TGCGCCAGCAGCATAGGACAGGGAAACACCATATATTTT. Its protein is CASSIGQGNTIYF.

About this clone itself: One base separates it from a far larger clone, so it is likely a read error. The same CDR3 arises from other DNA sequences in this sample as well. The rearrangement joins TRBV5-1 to TRBJ2-7; D tentatively reads TRBD1 or TRBD2 (5 bases each). Germline V gene sequence: CDR1 SGHRS, CDR2 YFSETQ. This CDR3 is 13 amino acids long. V lost 4 bases and J lost 3, with 11 bases in between. The CDR3 sequence: CASSGTSSYEQYF. The CDR3 nucleotides are TGCGCCAGCAGCGGGACCAGTAGCTACGAGCAGTACTTC.

The CDR3 here is CASSERGAGELFF. The CDR3 nucleotides are TGTGCCAGCAGTGAAAGGGGGGCCGGGGAGCTGTTTTTT. The rearrangement links TRBV2 to TRBJ2-2; D is perhaps TRBD1 or TRBD2 (6 bases each). Per the germline V gene, CDR1 is SNHLY and CDR2 is FYNNEI. Trimming shortened V by 2 bases and J by 6 bases, and 7 bases separated the two germline ends. The CDR3 consists of 13 residues. Together with reference TRBV2 and TRBJ2-2, the CDR3 gives the full variable domain: EPEVTQTPSHQVTQMGQEVILRCVPISNHLYFYWYRQILGQKVEFLVSFYNNEISEKSEIFDDQFSVERPDGSNFTLKIRSTKLEDSAMYFCASSERGAGELFFGEGSRLTVL.

This rearrangement joins TRBV4-3 to TRBJ2-5; D gene uncertain. The CDR3 runs to 13 residues. Per germline, CDR1 LGHNA and CDR2 YSLEER. V was shortened by 1 base and J by 3 bases, with 6 bases between the two germline ends. The CDR3 loop is CASSQGLEETQYF. CDR3 DNA: TGCGCCAGCAGCCAAGGGCTAGAAGAGACCCAGTACTTC.

This chain connects TRBV19 to TRBJ1-5; D unresolved. The V end was cut by 0 bases, the J end by 6 bases, with 12 bases between. The CDR3 runs to 15 residues. Germline V lookup: CDR1 LNHDA, CDR2 SQIVND (reference sequence). The CDR3 region is CASSIDRGRGQPQHF. The CDR3 nucleotides read TGTGCCAGTAGTATAGATCGGGGTCGGGGTCAGCCCCAGCATTTT. The full variable domain, completed using reference TRBV19 and TRBJ1-5, is DGGITQSPKYLFRKEGQNVTLSCEQNLNHDAMYWYRQDPGQGLRLIYYSQIVNDFQKGDIAEGYSVSREKKESFPLTVTSAQKNPTAFYLCASSIDRGRGQPQHFGDGTRLSIL.

This chain joins TRBV18 and TRBJ2-1; 8 bases are shared with TRBD2. Germline CDR1 and CDR2: KGHSH and LQKENI. The CDR3 runs to 16 residues. The trim removed 2 bases at V and 5 bases at J, leaving 8 bases unmatched. The CDR3 DNA follows: TGTGCCAGCTCACCAGGCCTAGCGGGCGCTAACAATGAGCAGTTCTTC. Protein product: CASSPGLAGANNEQFF.

This chain connects TRBV5-1 to TRBJ2-5; 12 nucleotides match TRBD1. This CDR3 contains 17 residues. J was trimmed by 4 bases and V by 1 base; bases with no gene match: 8. From germline, CDR1 is SGHRS and CDR2 YFSETQ. As DNA, the CDR3 is TGCGCCAGCAGCTTGATGGGACAGGGGGCGTTCGGAGAGACCCAGTACTTC. It encodes CASSLMGQGAFGETQYF.

This clone was counted only a few times. The rearrangement links TRBV19 to TRBJ1-1, with 9 bases that match TRBD1. This CDR3 contains 14 residues. CDR1 LNHDA and CDR2 SQIVND come from the germline V gene (reference sequence). Trimming at V came to 7 bases and at J to 8 bases, leaving 11 bases not matched to a gene. CDR3 in DNA: TGTGCCAGTACTCCACAGGGGGCGAAGCGGGAAGCTTTCTTT. It codes for CASTPQGAKREAFF.

The chain joins TRBV4-3 to TRBJ1-3; 7 bases are a match to TRBD1. The CDR3 totals 17 residues. J gave up 4 bases and V 4 bases, and 13 bases lay outside the gene matches. Germline CDR1 LGHNA, CDR2 YSLEER. In nucleotides, the CDR3 is TGCGCCAGCAGCCGAGCACCGGGACAGCCGGGGGGAAACACCATATATTTT. Translating it yields CASSRAPGQPGGNTIYF.

V is TRBV28 and J is TRBJ2-7; D not certain. There are 14 residues in the CDR3. Germline V CDR1 and CDR2: MDHEN, SYDVKM. The ends were cut back, 5 bases at V and 2 bases at J, with 13 bases in the middle. The CDR3 region is CASSPGPVPYEQYF. CDR3 coding DNA: TGTGCCAGCAGTCCAGGACCGGTCCCCTACGAGCAGTACTTC. Filled out from reference TRBV28 and TRBJ2-7, the complete variable domain reads DVKVTQSSRYLVKRTGEKVFLECVQDMDHENMFWYRQDPGLGLRLIYFSYDVKMKEKGDIPEGYSVSREKKERFSLILESASTNQTSMYLCASSPGPVPYEQYFGPGTRLTVT.

This chain links TRBV27 with TRBJ1-1; the D gene is possibly TRBD1 (5 bases). Germline values: CDR1 MNHEY, CDR2 SMNVEV (reference sequence). This CDR3 region has 14 residues. V was trimmed by 0 bases and J by 8 bases, leaving 13 bases between them. CDR3 DNA sequence: TGTGCCAGCAGTTTATCGGGGTGGGGACGGGAAGCTTTCTTT. As protein: CASSLSGWGREAFF.

This clone was picked up one time. The V call is TRBV4-1, the J call TRBJ2-2; 7 nucleotides match TRBD1. The V gene end was trimmed by 3 bases and the J gene end by 6 bases; junction bases not matched to a gene: 10. CDR1 is MGHRA, CDR2 YSYEKL, per germline. This CDR3 spans 16 amino acids. The CDR3 coding sequence is TGCGCCAGCAGCCACGCATTACAGGGGAAGGCCGGGGAGCTGTTTTTT. Protein: CASSHALQGKAGELFF.

This chain joins TRBV19 and TRBJ2-1, with 8 bases fitting TRBD2. Germline V gene sequence: CDR1 LNHDA, CDR2 SQIVND (reference sequence). V shed 7 bases and J 5 bases; nucleotides not matched to a gene: 4. The CDR3 contains 13 residues. The CDR3 spells CASISGGDNEQFF. DNA of the CDR3: TGTGCCAGTATATCCGGGGGGGACAATGAGCAGTTCTTC.

The genes are TRBV5-5 and TRBJ2-1, with TRBD2 as a possible D gene (5 bases). CDR3 length: 15 residues. V was pared by 0 bases and J by 12 bases, with 19 bases between. Germline assignment: CDR1 SGHKS and CDR2 YYEKEE (reference sequence). The CDR3 nucleotides read TGTGCCAGCAGCTTGGCCGCGGGTACGACAATGGGGCAGTTCTTC. This sequence encodes CASSLAAGTTMGQFF.